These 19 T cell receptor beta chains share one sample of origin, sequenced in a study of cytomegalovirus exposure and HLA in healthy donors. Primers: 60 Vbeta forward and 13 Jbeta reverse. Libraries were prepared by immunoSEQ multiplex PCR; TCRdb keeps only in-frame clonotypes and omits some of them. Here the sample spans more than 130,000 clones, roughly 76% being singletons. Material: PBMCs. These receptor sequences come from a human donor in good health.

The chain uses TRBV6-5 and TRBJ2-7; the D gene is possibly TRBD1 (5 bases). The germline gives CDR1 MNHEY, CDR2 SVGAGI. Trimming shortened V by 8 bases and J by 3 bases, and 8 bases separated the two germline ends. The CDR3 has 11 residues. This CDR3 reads CASGHYYEQYF. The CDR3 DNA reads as TGTGCCAGCGGACACTACTACGAGCAGTACTTC.

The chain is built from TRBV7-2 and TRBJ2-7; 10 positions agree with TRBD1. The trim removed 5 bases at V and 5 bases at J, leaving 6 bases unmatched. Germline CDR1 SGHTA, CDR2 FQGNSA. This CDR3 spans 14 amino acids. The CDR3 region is CASSPRTGGHEQYF. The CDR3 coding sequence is TGTGCCAGCAGCCCGAGGACAGGGGGACACGAGCAGTACTTC.

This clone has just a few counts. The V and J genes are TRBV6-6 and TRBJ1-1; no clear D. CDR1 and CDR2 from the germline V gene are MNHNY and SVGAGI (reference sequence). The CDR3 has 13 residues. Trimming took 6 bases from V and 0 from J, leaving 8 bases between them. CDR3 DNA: TGTGCCAGCAGACCGACACTGAACACTGAAGCTTTCTTT. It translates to CASRPTLNTEAFF.

CDR3 in amino acids: CASSRWRGLNTEAFF. DNA for the CDR3: TGTGCCAGCAGCCGGTGGCGGGGACTGAACACTGAAGCTTTCTTT. The chain recombines TRBV14 with TRBJ1-1, with D possibly being TRBD1 (5 bases). The CDR3 runs to 15 residues. Between the trimmed V and J ends, which lost 4 bases and 0 bases, there was a span of 12 bases. Germline-derived CDR1 and CDR2 are SGHDN and FVKESK.

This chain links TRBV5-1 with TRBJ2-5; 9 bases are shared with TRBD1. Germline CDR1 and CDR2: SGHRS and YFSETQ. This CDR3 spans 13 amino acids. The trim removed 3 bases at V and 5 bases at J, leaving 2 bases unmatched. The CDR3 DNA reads TGCGCCAGCAGCTGGACAGGGGCCGAGACCCAGTACTTC. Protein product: CASSWTGAETQYF. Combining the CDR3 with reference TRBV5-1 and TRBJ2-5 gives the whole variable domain KAGVTQTPRYLIKTRGQQVTLSCSPISGHRSVSWYQQTPGQGLQFLFEYFSETQRNKGNFPGRFSGRQFSNSRSEMNVSTLELGDSALYLCASSWTGAETQYFGPGTRLLVL.

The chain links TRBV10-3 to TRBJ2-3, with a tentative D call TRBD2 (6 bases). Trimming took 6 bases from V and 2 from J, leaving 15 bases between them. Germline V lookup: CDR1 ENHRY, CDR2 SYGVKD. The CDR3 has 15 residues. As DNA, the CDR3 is TGTGCCATCAGGGAGGGAGCAGGGTTCACAGATACGCAGTATTTT. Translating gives CAIREGAGFTDTQYF.

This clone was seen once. CDR3 loop: CASSRPGHIYEQYF. As DNA, the CDR3 is TGTGCCAGCAGCCGGCCGGGACACATTTACGAGCAGTACTTC. This chain joins TRBV27 and TRBJ2-7; TRBD1 might be the D (6 bases). Germline-derived CDR1 and CDR2 are MNHEY and SMNVEV (reference sequence). This CDR3 comprises 14 residues. Trimming removed 6 bases from V and 4 bases from J, with 16 bases in between.

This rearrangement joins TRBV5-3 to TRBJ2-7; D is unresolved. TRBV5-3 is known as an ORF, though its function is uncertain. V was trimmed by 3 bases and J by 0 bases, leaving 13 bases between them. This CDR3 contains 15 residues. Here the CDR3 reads CARSSPRRGSYEQYF. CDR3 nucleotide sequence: TGTGCCAGAAGCTCCCCTCGCCGCGGCTCCTACGAGCAGTACTTC.

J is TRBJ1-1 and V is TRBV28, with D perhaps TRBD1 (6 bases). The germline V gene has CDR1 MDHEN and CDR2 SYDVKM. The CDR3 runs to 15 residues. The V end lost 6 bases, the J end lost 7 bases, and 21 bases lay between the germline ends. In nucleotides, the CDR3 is TGTGCCAGCAGCCTCGCAGGGGCCTGGGCCGGTGAAGCTTTCTTT. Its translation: CASSLAGAWAGEAFF. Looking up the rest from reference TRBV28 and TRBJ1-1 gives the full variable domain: DVKVTQSSRYLVKRTGEKVFLECVQDMDHENMFWYRQDPGLGLRLIYFSYDVKMKEKGDIPEGYSVSREKKERFSLILESASTNQTSMYLCASSLAGAWAGEAFFGQGTRLTVV.

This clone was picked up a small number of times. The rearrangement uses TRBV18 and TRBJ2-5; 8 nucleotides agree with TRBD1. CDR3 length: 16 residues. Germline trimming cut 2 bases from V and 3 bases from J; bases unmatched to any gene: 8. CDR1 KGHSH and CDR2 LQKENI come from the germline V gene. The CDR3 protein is CASSPIWTGMEETQYF. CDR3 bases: TGTGCCAGCTCACCAATTTGGACAGGGATGGAAGAGACCCAGTACTTC.

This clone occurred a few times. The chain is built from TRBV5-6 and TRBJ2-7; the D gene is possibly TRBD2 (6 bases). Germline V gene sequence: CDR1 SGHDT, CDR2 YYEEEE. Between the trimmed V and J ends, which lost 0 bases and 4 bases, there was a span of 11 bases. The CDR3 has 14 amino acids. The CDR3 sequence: CASSLDARGYEQYF. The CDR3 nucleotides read TGTGCCAGCAGCTTGGACGCGCGGGGATACGAGCAGTACTTC.

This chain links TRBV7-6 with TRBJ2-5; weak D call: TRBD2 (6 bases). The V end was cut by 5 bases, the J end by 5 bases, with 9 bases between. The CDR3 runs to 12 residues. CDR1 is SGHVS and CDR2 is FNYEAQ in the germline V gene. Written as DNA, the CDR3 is TGTGCCAGCAGCCCAGGGAGGGAGACCCAGTACTTC. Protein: CASSPGRETQYF.

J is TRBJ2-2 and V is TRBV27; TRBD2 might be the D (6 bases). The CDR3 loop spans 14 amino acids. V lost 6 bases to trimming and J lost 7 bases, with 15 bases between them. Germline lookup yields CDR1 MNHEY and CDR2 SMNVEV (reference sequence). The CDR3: CASSRDPRGGELFF. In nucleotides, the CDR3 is TGTGCCAGCAGCAGGGACCCGCGGGGCGGGGAGCTGTTTTTT.

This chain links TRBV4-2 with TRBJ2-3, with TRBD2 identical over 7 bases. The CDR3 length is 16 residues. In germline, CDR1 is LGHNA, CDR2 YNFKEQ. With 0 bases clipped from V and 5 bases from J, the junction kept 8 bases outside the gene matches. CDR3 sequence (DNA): TGTGCCAGCAGCCAAGATCAGTGGGGGAGGGGAGATACGCAGTATTTT. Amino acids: CASSQDQWGRGDTQYF.

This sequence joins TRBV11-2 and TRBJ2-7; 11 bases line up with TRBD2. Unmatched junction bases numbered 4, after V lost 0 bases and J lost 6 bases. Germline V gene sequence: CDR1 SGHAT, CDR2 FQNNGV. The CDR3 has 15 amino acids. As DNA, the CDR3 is TGTGCCAGCAGCTTAGAATTACTAGCGGGAGCCGAGCAGTACTTC. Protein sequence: CASSLELLAGAEQYF. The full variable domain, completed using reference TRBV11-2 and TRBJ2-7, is EAGVAQSPRYKIIEKRQSVAFWCNPISGHATLYWYQQILGQGPKLLIQFQNNGVVDDSQLPKDRFSAERLKGVDSTLKIQPAKLEDSAVYLCASSLELLAGAEQYFGPGTRLTVT.

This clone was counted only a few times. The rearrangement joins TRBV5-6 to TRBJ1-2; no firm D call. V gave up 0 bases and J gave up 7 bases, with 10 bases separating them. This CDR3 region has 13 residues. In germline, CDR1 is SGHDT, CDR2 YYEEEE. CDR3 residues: CASSLASGSGYTF. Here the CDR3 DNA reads TGTGCCAGCAGCTTGGCCTCGGGAAGTGGCTACACCTTC.

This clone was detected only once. This chain's CDR3 is CASSSRLSSYEQYF. For the CDR3, the DNA is TGTGCCAGCAGCTCCCGACTATCTTCCTACGAGCAGTACTTC. The rearrangement uses TRBV5-4 and TRBJ2-7; D may be TRBD2 (5 bases). The germline V gene encodes CDR1 SGHNT and CDR2 YYREEE (reference sequence). CDR3 length: 14 residues. Trimming removed 3 bases at V and 1 base at J, with 11 bases between.

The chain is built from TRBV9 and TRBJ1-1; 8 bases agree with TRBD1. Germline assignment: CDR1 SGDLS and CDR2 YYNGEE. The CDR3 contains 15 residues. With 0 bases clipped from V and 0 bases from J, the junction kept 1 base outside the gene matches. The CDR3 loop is CASSVATGVNTEAFF. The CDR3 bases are TGTGCCAGCAGCGTAGCGACAGGGGTGAACACTGAAGCTTTCTTT.

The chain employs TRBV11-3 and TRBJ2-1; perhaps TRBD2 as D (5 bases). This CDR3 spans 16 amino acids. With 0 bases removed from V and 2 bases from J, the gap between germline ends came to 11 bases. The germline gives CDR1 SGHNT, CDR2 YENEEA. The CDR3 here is CASSLDPAETYNEQFF. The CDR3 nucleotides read TGTGCCAGCAGCTTAGATCCAGCGGAGACCTACAATGAGCAGTTCTTC.